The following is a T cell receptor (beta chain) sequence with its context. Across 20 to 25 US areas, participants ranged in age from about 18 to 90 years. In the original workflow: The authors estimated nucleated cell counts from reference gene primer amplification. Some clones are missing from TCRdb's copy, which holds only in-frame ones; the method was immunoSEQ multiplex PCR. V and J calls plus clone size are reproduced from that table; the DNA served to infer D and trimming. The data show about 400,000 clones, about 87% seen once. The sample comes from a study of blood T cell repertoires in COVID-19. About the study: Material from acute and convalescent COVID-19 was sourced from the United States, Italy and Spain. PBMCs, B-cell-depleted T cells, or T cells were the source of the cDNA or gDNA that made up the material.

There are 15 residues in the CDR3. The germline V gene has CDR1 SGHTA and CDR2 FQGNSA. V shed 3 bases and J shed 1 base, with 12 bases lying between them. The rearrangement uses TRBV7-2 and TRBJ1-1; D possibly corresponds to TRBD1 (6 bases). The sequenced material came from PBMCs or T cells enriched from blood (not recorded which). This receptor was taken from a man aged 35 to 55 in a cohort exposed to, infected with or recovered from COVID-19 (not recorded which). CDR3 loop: CASSLALDRNTEAFF. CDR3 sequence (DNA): TGTGCCAGCAGCTTGGCCCTGGACAGGAACACTGAAGCTTTCTTT. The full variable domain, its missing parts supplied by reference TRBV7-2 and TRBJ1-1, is GAGVSQSPSNKVTEKGKDVELRCDPISGHTALYWYRQSLGQGLEFLIYFQGNSAPDKSGLPSDRFSAERTGGSVSTLTIQRTQQEDSAVYLCASSLALDRNTEAFFGQGTRLTVV.